The source of this T cell receptor (beta chain) is a study of T-cell memory formation after mild COVID-19. Study-level background: TCR clusters were largely donor specific.

Study findings and constraints: Researchers found some responding clones in pre-infection memory, a sign that cross-reactive memory joined. For contracting clones, CD4+ ones sat mainly in CM and EM, CD8+ in EMRA.

5'RACE with constant-segment primers yielded barcoded, UMI-tagged TCR alpha and TCR beta cDNA libraries. TCRdb ran MiXCR on the 5' RACE reads and lists one entry per CDR3 protein. This sample carries some 290,000 distinct CDR3 sequences, 15% to 20% of them seen once, and the ten largest clones take around 23%. The V end was cut by 1 base, the J end by 8 bases, with 14 bases between. The CDR3 totals 14 residues. Looked up from germline, CDR1 is SEHNR and CDR2 is FQNEAQ (reference sequence). With respect to this clonotype: The target antigen is unknown.

This chain links TRBV7-9 with TRBJ1-2; D is ambiguous. The source material was PBMCs or a T cell subset sorted from them (not recorded which). The TCR comes from a man between 18 and 35 years old who had mild COVID-19 (a few samples of this study predate the infection). Cell type and time point are not known. CDR3 DNA sequence: TGTGCCAGCAGCTTAGTCGCAGACCCGAGGGGCTACACCTTC. Protein: CASSLVADPRGYTF.